This is a list of T cell receptor beta chains from one sample in a study of cytomegalovirus exposure and HLA in healthy donors. Profiling relied on immunoSEQ multiplex PCR, and the TCRdb table lists in-frame clones only, not all of them. The sample records fewer than 150,000 clones, around four fifths being singletons. Sequencing used PBMCs. The origin of the receptors is a man aged 25-40 years in good health and CMV-seronegative. The CDR3 runs from the conserved cysteine through the conserved F or W. D genes are given only for firm matches. The size field is filled for only some rows; it gives once, few, many or a size class.

V	size	J	D	DNA	CDR3
TRBV28	-	TRBJ1-1	-	TGTGCCAGCAGTTTATTTCCAGGGCCCACTGAAGCTTTCTTT	CASSLFPGPTEAFF
TRBV19	-	TRBJ2-7	TRBD1	TGTGCCAGTAGTAGTTCTACAGGGGCGAGCTCCTACGAGCAGTACTTC	CASSSSTGASSYEQYF
TRBV18	-	TRBJ1-1	-	TGTGCCAGCTCGACTCAGGGGCCCCCTGAAGCTTTCTTT	CASSTQGPPEAFF
TRBV13	-	TRBJ2-1	TRBD2	TGTGCCAGCAGCTTAGGCCGAGCGGGAGCATGGAATGAGCAGTTCTTC	CASSLGRAGAWNEQFF
TRBV7-9	-	TRBJ2-1	-	TGTGCCAGCAGCTTATCGTCGACTGCTAATGAGCAGTTCTTC	CASSLSSTANEQFF
TRBV5-6	-	TRBJ2-2	-	TGTGCCAGCAGCACCGGGACACCCACCGGGGAGCTGTTTTTT	CASSTGTPTGELFF
TRBV28	-	TRBJ1-1	TRBD1	TGTGCCAGCAGTTCATCGCAGGGGGCCACTGAAGCTTTCTTT	CASSSSQGATEAFF
TRBV28	-	TRBJ2-7	TRBD2	TGTGCCAGCAGACCCGGACTAGCGGGACCCCTTTCTTACGAGCAGTACTTC	CASRPGLAGPLSYEQYF
TRBV29-1	-	TRBJ2-2	TRBD2	TGCAGCGGGGGGGCTAGCGGGACCGGGGAGCTGTTTTTT	CSGGASGTGELFF
TRBV7-2	once	TRBJ2-2	-	TGTGCCAGCAGCCCGTCGCGAGAGACCGGGGAGCTGTTTTTT	CASSPSRETGELFF
TRBV28	once	TRBJ1-6	TRBD1	TGTGCCAGTGTTAGGGACAGTGTCTCACCCCTCCACTTT	CASVRDSVSPLHF
TRBV30	-	TRBJ2-5	TRBD1	TGTGCCTGGAGTGTTCTCGACAGGGACCAAGAGACCCAGTACTTC	CAWSVLDRDQETQYF
TRBV10-3	-	TRBJ1-2	-	TGTGCCATCAGTGAGCGCCAGGATAGGGGCTACACCTTC	CAISERQDRGYTF
TRBV6-1	-	TRBJ1-2	TRBD1	TGTGCCAGCAGTGAGGAGAACAGGGGGCTAGTCTATGGCTACACCTTC	CASSEENRGLVYGYTF
TRBV7-8	-	TRBJ1-1	-	TGTGCCAGCAGCTTAGAACGGGTGAACACTGAAGCTTTCTTT	CASSLERVNTEAFF
TRBV15	-	TRBJ2-2	-	TGTGCCACCAGCAGAGATAGGAGCAGGGCGAACACCGGGGAGCTGTTTTTT	CATSRDRSRANTGELFF
TRBV6-6	-	TRBJ1-1	TRBD1	TGTGCCAGCAGCCGCGGACAGGGGGCAGACACTGAAGCTTTCTTT	CASSRGQGADTEAFF
TRBV5-1	-	TRBJ2-7	-	TGCGCCAGCAGCTTGGGACAGGCTGCCTACGAGCAGTACTTC	CASSLGQAAYEQYF
TRBV28	-	TRBJ2-7	TRBD1	TGTGCCAGCAGTTCATACCACACAGGGGGTGGCTACGAGCAGTACTTC	CASSSYHTGGGYEQYF
TRBV29-1	-	TRBJ1-1	-	TGCAGCGTGGGGGGTTTGGGCACTGAAGCTTTCTTT	CSVGGLGTEAFF
TRBV5-1	-	TRBJ1-2	-	TGCGCCAGCAGCTTGGACGGGTTTGGCTATGGCTACACCTTC	CASSLDGFGYGYTF
TRBV6-5	few	TRBJ2-7	TRBD1	TGTGCCAGCAGTGGGGGACAGCTCGTAGGGGAGCAGTACTTC	CASSGGQLVGEQYF
TRBV28	once	TRBJ2-2	TRBD2	TGTGCCAGCACCCAAAGCGGGGGGGCCGGGGAGCTGTTTTTT	CASTQSGGAGELFF
TRBV5-5	few	TRBJ2-5	TRBD1	TGTGCCAGCAGCTTCGGACAGGGTGGAGAGACCCAGTACTTC	CASSFGQGGETQYF
TRBV5-6	-	TRBJ1-2	TRBD1	TGTGCCAGCAGCACCGGACAGGGTACTAACTATGGCTACACCTTC	CASSTGQGTNYGYTF
TRBV29-1	-	TRBJ2-5	TRBD1	TGCAGCTCCAATCCGAGAGGGACAGGGAGTCAAGAGACCCAGTACTTC	CSSNPRGTGSQETQYF
TRBV10-3	-	TRBJ2-3	TRBD1	TGTGCCATCAGTTTAACAGGGGGGAAGCCAGATACGCAGTATTTT	CAISLTGGKPDTQYF
TRBV23-1	-	TRBJ2-2	TRBD1	TGCGCCAGCAGTCGCTCGACAGGGGGAGATACCCCCGGGGAGCTGTTTTTT	CASSRSTGGDTPGELFF
TRBV5-4	-	TRBJ2-3	-	TGTGCCAGCAGCTTAATAGCGGAGCGCACAGATACGCAGTATTTT	CASSLIAERTDTQYF
TRBV28	-	TRBJ2-7	TRBD1	TGTGCCAGCAGTTTGCCGGGACAGCAGTCGTCCTACGAGCAGTACTTC	CASSLPGQQSSYEQYF
TRBV28	-	TRBJ2-5	TRBD2	TGTGCCAGCAGTTTAGCGGGGGGTCCGGGTCCGGAGACCCAGTACTTC	CASSLAGGPGPETQYF
TRBV7-9	-	TRBJ1-2	-	TGTGCCAGCAGCCCAGGATATGGCTACACCTTC	CASSPGYGYTF
TRBV10-1	-	TRBJ2-7	TRBD2	TGCGCCAGCAGCCGACTAGCGGGAGTAGCGGACGAGCAGTACTTC	CASSRLAGVADEQYF